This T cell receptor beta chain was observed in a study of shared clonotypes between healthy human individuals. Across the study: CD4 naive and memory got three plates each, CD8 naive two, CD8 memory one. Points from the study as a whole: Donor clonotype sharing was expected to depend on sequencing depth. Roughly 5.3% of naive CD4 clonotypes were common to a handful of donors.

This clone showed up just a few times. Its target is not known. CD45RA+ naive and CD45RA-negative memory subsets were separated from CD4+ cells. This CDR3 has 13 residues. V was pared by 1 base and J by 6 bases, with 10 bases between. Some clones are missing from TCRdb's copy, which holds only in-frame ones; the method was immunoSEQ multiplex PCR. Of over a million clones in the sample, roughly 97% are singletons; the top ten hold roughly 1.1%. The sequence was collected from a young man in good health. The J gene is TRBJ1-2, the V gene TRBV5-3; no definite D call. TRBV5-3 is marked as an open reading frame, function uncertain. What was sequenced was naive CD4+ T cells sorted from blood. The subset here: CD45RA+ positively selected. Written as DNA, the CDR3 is TGTGCCAGAAGCTTGACGACTTCTCATGGCTACACCTTC. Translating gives CARSLTTSHGYTF.